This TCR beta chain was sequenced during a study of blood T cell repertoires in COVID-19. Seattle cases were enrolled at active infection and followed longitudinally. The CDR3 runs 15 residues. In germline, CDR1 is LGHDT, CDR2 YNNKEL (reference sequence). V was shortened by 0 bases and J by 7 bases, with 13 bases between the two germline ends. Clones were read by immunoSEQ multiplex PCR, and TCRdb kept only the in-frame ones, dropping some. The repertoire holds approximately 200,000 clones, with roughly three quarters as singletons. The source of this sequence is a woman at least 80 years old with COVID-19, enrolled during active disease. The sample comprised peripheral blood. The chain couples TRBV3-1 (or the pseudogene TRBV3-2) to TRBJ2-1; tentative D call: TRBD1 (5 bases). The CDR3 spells CASSQDRAGWNEQFF. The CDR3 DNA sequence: TGTGCCAGCAGCCAAGATAGGGCAGGGTGGAATGAGCAGTTCTTC.